This T cell receptor beta chain was captured in a study of identical twins. Regarding the study as a whole: Rather than following the same donors, the conclusions depended on cross-sectional statistical analysis. Abundant beta clonotypes from cord blood had fewer insertions, unlike memory repertoires, which showed none.

TCRdb processed the 5' RACE reads anew with MiXCR; each CDR3 protein has one entry. Of 1.5 million to 2 million distinct CDR3 sequences listed, more than 30% were seen once; the top ten hold approximately 0.25%. In its sample, this clonotype was seen many times. No antigen is known for it. The CDR3 sequence is 16 residues long. Per the germline V gene, CDR1 is PRHDT and CDR2 is FYEKMQ (reference sequence). V trimming: 0 bases; J trimming: 2 bases; junction bases outside the gene matches: 3. The receptor was isolated from a newborn girl in good health. What was sequenced was cord blood. V usage is TRBV13 and J usage is TRBJ2-7; 11 bases are a match to TRBD1. CDR3 loop: CASSLGGGQGAYEQYF. The CDR3 DNA reads as TGTGCCAGCAGCTTAGGGGGGGGACAGGGGGCCTACGAGCAGTACTTC.